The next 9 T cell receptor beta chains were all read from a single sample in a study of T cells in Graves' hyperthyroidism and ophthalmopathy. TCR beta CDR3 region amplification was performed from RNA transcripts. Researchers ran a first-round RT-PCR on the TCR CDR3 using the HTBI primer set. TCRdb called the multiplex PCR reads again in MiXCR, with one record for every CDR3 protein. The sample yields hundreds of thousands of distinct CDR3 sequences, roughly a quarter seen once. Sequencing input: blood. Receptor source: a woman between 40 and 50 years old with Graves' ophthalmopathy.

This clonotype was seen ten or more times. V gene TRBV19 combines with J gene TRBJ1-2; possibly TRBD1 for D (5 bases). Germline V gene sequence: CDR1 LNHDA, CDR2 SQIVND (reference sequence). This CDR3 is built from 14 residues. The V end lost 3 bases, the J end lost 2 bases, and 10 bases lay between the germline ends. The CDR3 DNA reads TGTGCCAGTAGTATCGGCCAGGGAAACTATGGCTACACCTTC. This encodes CASSIGQGNYGYTF.

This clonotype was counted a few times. CDR3 sequence (DNA): TGTGCCAGCACCGTGCCTCGGCCGGGAAACACCATATATTTT. Amino acids: CASTVPRPGNTIYF. The chain links TRBV6-2 or TRBV6-3 to TRBJ1-3; D call uncertain. The germline V gene has CDR1 MNHEY and CDR2 SVGEGT. The CDR3 runs to 14 residues. The V end lost 7 bases, the J end lost 4 bases, and 14 bases lay between the germline ends.

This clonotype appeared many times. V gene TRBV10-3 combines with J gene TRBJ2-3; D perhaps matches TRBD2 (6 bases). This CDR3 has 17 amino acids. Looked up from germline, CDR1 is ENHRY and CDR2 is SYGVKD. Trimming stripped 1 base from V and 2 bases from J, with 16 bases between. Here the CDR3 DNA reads TGTGCCATCAGTGAGTACAGCACTAGCAGGAACACAGATACGCAGTATTTT. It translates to CAISEYSTSRNTDTQYF.

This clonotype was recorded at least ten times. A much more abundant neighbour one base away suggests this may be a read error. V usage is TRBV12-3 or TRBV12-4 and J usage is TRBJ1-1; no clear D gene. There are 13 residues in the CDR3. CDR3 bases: TGTGCCAGCAGTTTAATCCGAGACACTGAAGCTTCCTTT. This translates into CASSLIRDTEASF.

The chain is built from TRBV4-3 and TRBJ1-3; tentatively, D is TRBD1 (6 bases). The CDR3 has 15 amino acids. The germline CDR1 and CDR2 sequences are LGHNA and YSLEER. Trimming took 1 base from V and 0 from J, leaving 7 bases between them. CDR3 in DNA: TGCGCCAGCAGCCAAGGGACAGCCTCTGGAAACACCATATATTTT. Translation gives CASSQGTASGNTIYF.

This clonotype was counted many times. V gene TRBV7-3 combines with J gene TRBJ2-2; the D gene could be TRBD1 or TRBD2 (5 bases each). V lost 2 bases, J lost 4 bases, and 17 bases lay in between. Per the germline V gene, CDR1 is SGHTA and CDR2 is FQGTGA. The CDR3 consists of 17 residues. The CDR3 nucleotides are TGTGCCAGCAGCTTACGGGGCGGTGGAATGGGCACCGGGGAGCTGTTTTTT. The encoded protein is CASSLRGGGMGTGELFF.

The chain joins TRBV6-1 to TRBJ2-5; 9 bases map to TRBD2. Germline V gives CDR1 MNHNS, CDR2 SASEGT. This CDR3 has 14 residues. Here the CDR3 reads CATSAGGSQETQYF. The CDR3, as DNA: TGTGCGACGTCAGCGGGGGGTAGCCAAGAGACCCAGTACTTC.

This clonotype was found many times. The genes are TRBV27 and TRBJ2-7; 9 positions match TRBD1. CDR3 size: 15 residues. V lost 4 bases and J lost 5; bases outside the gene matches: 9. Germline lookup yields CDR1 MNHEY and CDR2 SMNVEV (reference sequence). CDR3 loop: CASSYRDRAFDEQYF. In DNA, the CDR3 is TGTGCCAGCAGTTACCGGGACAGGGCTTTCGACGAGCAGTACTTC.

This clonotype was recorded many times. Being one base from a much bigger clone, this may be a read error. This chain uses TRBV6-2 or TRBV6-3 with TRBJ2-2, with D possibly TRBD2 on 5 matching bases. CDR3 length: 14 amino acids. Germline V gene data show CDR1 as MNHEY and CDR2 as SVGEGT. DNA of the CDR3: TGTGCCTCACAAAGACTGGCGCTCACCGGGGAGCCGTTTTTT. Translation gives CASQRLALTGEPFF.